Listed below are T cell receptor beta chains from one sample, sequenced in a study of metastatic and nonmetastatic thyroid tumors. TCRdb redid the clone calls on the PCR reads using MiXCR. This table has more than 13,000 clones, roughly 29% appearing once. The sample consisted of tumor tissue. The receptors stem from a male donor with papillary thyroid cancer or a benign thyroid nodule (not recorded which). Some clones in this sample may be carry-over from other donors' samples. CDR3s include the opening cysteine and the closing phenylalanine or tryptophan. The D gene is left open where the match is weak. The size entry is marked missing in some rows and otherwise reads once, few, many or a size class.

clone_size d_call j_call v_call cdr3_aa cdr3_nt
many - TRBJ1-4 TRBV5-1 CASSLAPPATNEKLFF TGCGCCAGCAGCTTGGCCCCCCCTGCAACTAATGAAAAACTGTTTTTT
few - TRBJ1-6 TRBV6-2/TRBV6-3 CASSPGEVSSPLHF TGTGCCAGCAGCCCCGGGGAAGTCTCGTCACCCCTCCACTTT
many - TRBJ2-1 TRBV28 CASSLYGASSYNEQFF TGTGCCAGCAGTTTATATGGGGCTAGCTCCTACAATGAGCAGTTCTTC
once - TRBJ1-2 TRBV7-2 CASSLASASYGYTF TGTGCCAGCAGCTTAGCCTCTGCAAGCTATGGCTACACCTTC
- - TRBJ1-1 TRBV28 CASSLGGMRNTEAFF TGTGCCAGCAGTTTAGGAGGGATGAGGAACACTGAAGCTTTCTTT
many TRBD2 TRBJ2-7 TRBV30 CAWSSLAGYEQCF TGTGCCTGGAGTTCTCTAGCGGGGTACGAGCAGTGCTTC
- - TRBJ2-7 TRBV6-2/TRBV6-3 CASSYTLRDTSYEQYF TGTGCCAGCAGTTATACTCTAAGGGACACTTCCTACGAGCAGTACTTC
- - TRBJ2-3 TRBV20-1 CSARDDWRGTDTQYF TGCAGTGCTAGAGATGACTGGAGAGGGACAGATACGCAGTATTTT
- TRBD1 TRBJ2-7 TRBV20-1 CSATTGTGDSYEQYF TGCAGTGCTACCACCGGGACAGGTGACTCCTACGAGCAGTACTTC
- TRBD2 TRBJ2-3 TRBV11-2 CASSFRRTSGFSTDTQYF TGCGCCAGCAGCTTCCGCCGGACTAGCGGGTTTAGCACAGATACGCAGTATTTT
- - TRBJ1-6 TRBV5-1 CASSSRQGSYNSPLHF TGCGCCAGCAGCTCCCGGCAGGGGTCCTATAATTCACCCCTCCACTTT
many - TRBJ1-3 TRBV12-3/TRBV12-4 CASSLSTGNTIYF TGTGCCAGCAGCTTGTCCACCGGAAACACCATATATTTT
few TRBD2 TRBJ2-1 TRBV28 CASSRAGVFNEQFF TGTGCCAGCAGCCGAGCGGGAGTATTCAATGAGCAGTTCTTC
many - TRBJ1-2 TRBV5-4 CASSLGPGEVVGYTF TGTGCCAGCAGCTTGGGGCCAGGGGAGGTGGTTGGCTACACCTTC